The T cell receptor beta chain described here comes from a study of blood T cells in healthy people across ages. General study results and limits: For the donors, CMV status was unknown and possibly confounded expanded clonotype changes. Naive CD4+ cells and diversity were both higher in long-lived donors than in aged donors.

The authors ran a second PCR of about 7 to 11 cycles using a sample-barcoded 5' primer and a J-beta primer mix. A tag from a template-switch adaptor with 12 random nucleotides marked each cDNA molecule. The yield of each sample was at least 3 million CDR3-containing paired-end reads. TCRdb passed the 5' RACE reads through MiXCR, listing each CDR3 protein once. Of around 1,100,000 distinct CDR3 sequences listed, roughly two fifths are singletons. A word on this clonotype: Its matching antigen is unknown.

The source is a man aged 18-30 years in good health. Sequencing was performed on blood.

Written as DNA, the CDR3 is TGCGCCAGCAGCCAAGATGGGCCTACCAATGAAAAACTGTTTTTT. This gives the protein CASSQDGPTNEKLFF. The rearrangement joins TRBV4-3 to TRBJ1-4; no clear D gene. Trimming took 0 bases from V and 5 from J, leaving 10 bases between them. The CDR3 contains 15 residues. Per the germline V gene, CDR1 is LGHNA and CDR2 is YSLEER.